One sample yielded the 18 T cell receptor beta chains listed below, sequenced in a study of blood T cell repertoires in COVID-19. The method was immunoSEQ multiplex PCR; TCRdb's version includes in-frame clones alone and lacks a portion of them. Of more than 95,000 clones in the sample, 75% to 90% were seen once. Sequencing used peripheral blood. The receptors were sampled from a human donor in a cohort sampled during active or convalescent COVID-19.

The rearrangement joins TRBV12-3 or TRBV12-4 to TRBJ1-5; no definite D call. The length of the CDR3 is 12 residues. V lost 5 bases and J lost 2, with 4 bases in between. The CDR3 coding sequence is TGTGCCAGCAGTCAGGGCAATCAGCCCCAGCATTTT. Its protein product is CASSQGNQPQHF.

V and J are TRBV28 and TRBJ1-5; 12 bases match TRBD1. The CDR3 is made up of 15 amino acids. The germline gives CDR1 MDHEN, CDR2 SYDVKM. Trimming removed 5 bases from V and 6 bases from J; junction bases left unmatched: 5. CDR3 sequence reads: CASSPGTGGFQPQHF. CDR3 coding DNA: TGTGCCAGCAGTCCCGGGACAGGGGGCTTTCAGCCCCAGCATTTT.

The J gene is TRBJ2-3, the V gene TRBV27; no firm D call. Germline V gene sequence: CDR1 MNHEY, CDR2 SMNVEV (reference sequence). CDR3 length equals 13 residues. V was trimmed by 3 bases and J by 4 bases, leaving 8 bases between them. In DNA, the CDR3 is TGTGCCAGCAGTTTCAGAACAGCAGATACGCAGTATTTT. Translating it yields CASSFRTADTQYF.

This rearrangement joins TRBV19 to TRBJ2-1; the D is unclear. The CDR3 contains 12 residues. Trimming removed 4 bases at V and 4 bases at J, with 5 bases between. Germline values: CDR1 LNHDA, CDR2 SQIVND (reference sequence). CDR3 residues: CASSTGYNEQFF. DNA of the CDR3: TGTGCCAGTAGTACGGGTTACAATGAGCAGTTCTTC. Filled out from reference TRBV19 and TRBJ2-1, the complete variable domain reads DGGITQSPKYLFRKEGQNVTLSCEQNLNHDAMYWYRQDPGQGLRLIYYSQIVNDFQKGDIAEGYSVSREKKESFPLTVTSAQKNPTAFYLCASSTGYNEQFFGPGTRLTVL.

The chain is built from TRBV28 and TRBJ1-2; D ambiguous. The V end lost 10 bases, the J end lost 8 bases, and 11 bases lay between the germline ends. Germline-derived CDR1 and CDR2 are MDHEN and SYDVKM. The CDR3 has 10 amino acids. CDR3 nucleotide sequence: TGTGCCACCGCCTCTAGAGGCTACACCTTC. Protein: CATASRGYTF.

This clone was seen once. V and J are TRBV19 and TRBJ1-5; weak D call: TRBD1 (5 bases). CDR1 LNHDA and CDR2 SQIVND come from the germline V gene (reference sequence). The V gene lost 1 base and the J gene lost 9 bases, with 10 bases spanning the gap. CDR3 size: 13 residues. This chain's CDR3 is CASSIGDFRPQHF. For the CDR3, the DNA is TGTGCCAGTAGTATAGGGGACTTCAGGCCCCAGCATTTT. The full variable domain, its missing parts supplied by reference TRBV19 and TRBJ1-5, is DGGITQSPKYLFRKEGQNVTLSCEQNLNHDAMYWYRQDPGQGLRLIYYSQIVNDFQKGDIAEGYSVSREKKESFPLTVTSAQKNPTAFYLCASSIGDFRPQHFGDGTRLSIL.

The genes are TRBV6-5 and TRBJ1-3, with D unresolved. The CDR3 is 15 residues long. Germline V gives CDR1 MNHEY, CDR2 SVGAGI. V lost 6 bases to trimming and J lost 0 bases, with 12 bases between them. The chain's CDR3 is CASSRDVISGNTIYF. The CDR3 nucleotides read TGTGCCAGCAGCCGGGATGTGATCTCTGGAAACACCATATATTTT.

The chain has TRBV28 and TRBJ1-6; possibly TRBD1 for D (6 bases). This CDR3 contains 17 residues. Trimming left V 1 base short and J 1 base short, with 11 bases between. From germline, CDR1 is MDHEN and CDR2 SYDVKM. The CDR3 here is CASSLSQTGSYNSPLHF. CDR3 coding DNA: TGTGCCAGCAGTTTATCCCAAACAGGGTCCTATAATTCACCCCTCCACTTT.

As DNA, the CDR3 is TGTGCCAGCAGCTTAGCGGGCGGGGTGGCTTTCTTT. Translation: CASSLAGGVAFF. This chain links TRBV7-3 with TRBJ1-1; D is unresolved. Trimming removed 2 bases from V and 11 bases from J, with 12 bases in between. Looked up from germline, CDR1 is SGHTA and CDR2 is FQGTGA. This CDR3 is built from 12 residues. Using reference TRBV7-3 and TRBJ1-1 for the parts outside the CDR3, the full variable domain is GAGVSQTPSNKVTEKGKYVELRCDPISGHTALYWYRQSLGQGPEFLIYFQGTGAADDSGLPNDRFFAVRPEGSVSTLKIQRTERGDSAVYLCASSLAGGVAFFGQGTRLTVV.

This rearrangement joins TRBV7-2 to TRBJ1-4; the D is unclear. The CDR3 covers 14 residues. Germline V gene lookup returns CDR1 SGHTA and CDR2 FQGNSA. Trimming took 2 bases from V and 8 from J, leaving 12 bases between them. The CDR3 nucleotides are TGTGCCAGCAGCTTATCCGGGAACGGGGAAAAACTGTTTTTT. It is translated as CASSLSGNGEKLFF.

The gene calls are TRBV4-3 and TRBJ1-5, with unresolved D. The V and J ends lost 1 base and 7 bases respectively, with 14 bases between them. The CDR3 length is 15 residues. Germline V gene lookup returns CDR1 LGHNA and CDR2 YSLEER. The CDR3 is CASSQGVEGWQPQHF. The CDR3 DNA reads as TGCGCCAGCAGCCAAGGAGTGGAGGGCTGGCAGCCCCAGCATTTT.

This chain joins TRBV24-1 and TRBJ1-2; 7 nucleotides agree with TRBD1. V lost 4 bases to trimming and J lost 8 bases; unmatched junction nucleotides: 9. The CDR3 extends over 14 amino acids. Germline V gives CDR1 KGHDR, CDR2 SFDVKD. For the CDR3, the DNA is TGTGCCACCAGTGAACAAGACAGGGAGAGGGGCTACACCTTC. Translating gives CATSEQDRERGYTF.

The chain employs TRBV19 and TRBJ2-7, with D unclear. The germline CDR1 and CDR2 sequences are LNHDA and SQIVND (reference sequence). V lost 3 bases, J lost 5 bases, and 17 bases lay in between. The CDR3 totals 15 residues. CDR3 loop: CASSMSDTPTDEQYF. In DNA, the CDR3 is TGTGCCAGTAGTATGTCAGACACCCCTACCGACGAGCAGTACTTC.

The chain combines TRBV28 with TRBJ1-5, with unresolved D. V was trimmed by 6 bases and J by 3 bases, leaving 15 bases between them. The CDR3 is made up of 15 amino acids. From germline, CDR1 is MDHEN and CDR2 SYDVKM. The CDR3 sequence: CASSPSGSPNQPQHF. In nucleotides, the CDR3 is TGTGCCAGCAGCCCATCAGGTTCCCCCAATCAGCCCCAGCATTTT.

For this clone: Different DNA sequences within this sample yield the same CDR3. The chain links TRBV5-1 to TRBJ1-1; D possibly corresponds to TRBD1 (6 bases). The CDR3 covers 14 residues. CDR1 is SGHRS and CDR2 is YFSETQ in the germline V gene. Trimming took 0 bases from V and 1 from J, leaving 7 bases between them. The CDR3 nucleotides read TGCGCCAGCAGCTTGGACAGGGCGAACACTGAAGCTTTCTTT. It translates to CASSLDRANTEAFF.

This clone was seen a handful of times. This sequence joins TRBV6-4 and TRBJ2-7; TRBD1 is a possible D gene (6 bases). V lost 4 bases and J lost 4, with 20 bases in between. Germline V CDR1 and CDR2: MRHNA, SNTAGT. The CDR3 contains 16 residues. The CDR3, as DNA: TGTGCCAGCAGTGTGCGAACAGGGATTAGTGAGTACGAGCAGTACTTC. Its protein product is CASSVRTGISEYEQYF.

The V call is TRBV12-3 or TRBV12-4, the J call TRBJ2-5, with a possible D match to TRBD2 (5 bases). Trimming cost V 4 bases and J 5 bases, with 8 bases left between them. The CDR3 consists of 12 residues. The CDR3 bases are TGTGCCAGCAGTTCAACTAGGGAGACCCAGTACTTC. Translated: CASSSTRETQYF.

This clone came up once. As DNA, the CDR3 is TGTGCAGTAGAAGCGGGGACCAGCTCCTACGAGCAGTACTTC. This sequence encodes CAVEAGTSSYEQYF. The gene calls are TRBV2 and TRBJ2-7, with 7 bases lining up with TRBD2. The CDR3 has 14 residues. Germline-derived CDR1 and CDR2 are SNHLY and FYNNEI.